This T cell receptor beta chain derives from a study of CD8 T cells in Susac syndrome. As for the study in general: Susac syndrome patients were untreated, on corticosteroids with some adding intravenous immunoglobulin, or on intravenous immunoglobulin only.

The authors reverse transcribed roughly 0.5 to 1 ug RNA with random hexamers. A single record per CDR3 protein comes from TCRdb applying MiXCR to the immunoSEQ multiplex PCR reads. The top ten clones hold 0.085% to 0.1% of a sample with some 180,000 distinct CDR3 sequences, about 94% of them seen once. The sequenced target, TCR beta, came from blood CD8+ and CD4+ T cells. Recently defined diagnostic criteria for definite or probable disease were fulfilled by Susac syndrome patients. TEMRA cells were FACS-enriched, while CD8+ and CD4+ T cells were negatively isolated. The CDR3 is made up of 14 amino acids. The V gene end was trimmed by 6 bases and the J gene end by 6 bases; junction bases not matched to a gene: 8. CDR1 and CDR2 from the germline V gene are MNHEY and SMNVEV (reference sequence).

The gene calls are TRBV27 and TRBJ1-1, with 9 positions matching TRBD1. The sequenced sample was CD4+ T cells from PBMCs. This TCR came from a human donor with Susac syndrome. The chain's CDR3 is CASRDRGGPPEAFF. In DNA, the CDR3 is TGTGCCAGCAGGGACAGGGGTGGTCCGCCTGAAGCTTTCTTT.